The rows below give T cell receptor beta chains drawn from one sample of a study of beta chain features in type 1 diabetes. Using immunoSEQ multiplex PCR, the repertoire was profiled, and TCRdb retains in-frame clones only, with some absent. The sample contains a few hundred thousand clones, 11% to 15% of which appear only once. Sequenced input: naive CD4+ T cells from blood. Receptors were obtained from a man aged 25-45 years in good health. Each CDR3 is given with its conserved first and last residue. The order of the fields is J gene, D gene, V gene, CDR3 protein. The D gene is left open where the match is weak.

TRBJ2-2,.,TRBV18,CASQSQGTGELFF
TRBJ2-1,.,TRBV13,CASSPRVSHNEQFF
TRBJ1-1,TRBD1,TRBV20-1,CSARGDSEAFF
TRBJ2-2,.,TRBV7-9,CASSPYVGRVITGELFF
TRBJ2-5,.,TRBV7-8,CASSLGPRGQETQYF
TRBJ2-5,TRBD1,TRBV2,CASSDPTGFGETQYF
TRBJ1-1,TRBD1,TRBV29-1,CSVGLQGVNTEAFF
TRBJ2-3,.,TRBV11-1,CASRPITDTQYF
TRBJ1-6,.,TRBV7-2,CASSFRVSYNSPLHF
TRBJ2-1,TRBD2,TRBV29-1,CSVAPSSGRLYNEQFF
TRBJ2-4,TRBD1,TRBV13,CASSFRTGAKNIQYF
TRBJ2-5,.,TRBV28,CASSFRGRGETQYF
TRBJ2-1,TRBD2,TRBV19,CASSIVASGRYNEQFF
TRBJ2-1,TRBD2,TRBV7-3,CASSFSSGRSNEQFF
TRBJ2-5,TRBD2,TRBV4-3,CASSQLAGAETQYF
TRBJ2-1,.,TRBV6-5,CASSYVGYNEQFF
TRBJ1-1,.,TRBV6-5,CASTITGSGTEAFF
TRBJ2-5,TRBD1,TRBV5-4,CASTPGQQETQYF
TRBJ1-2,.,TRBV29-1,CSVEPSEIYGYTF
TRBJ1-1,.,TRBV29-1,CSVGVDITEAFF
TRBJ2-1,TRBD2,TRBV11-3,CASSQSGRIGNEQFF
TRBJ1-3,.,TRBV30,CAWSVSSGNTIYF
TRBJ2-4,.,TRBV5-6,CASSSYRAGNIQYF
TRBJ2-5,TRBD2,TRBV9,CASSVVGSGGAGQETQYF
TRBJ2-3,.,TRBV5-1,CASSFGSGAPDTQYF
TRBJ2-2,.,TRBV6-5,CASSFQPPPGELFF
TRBJ2-4,.,TRBV27,CASSSADSYRTKNIQYF
TRBJ2-5,.,TRBV27,CASIRETQYF
TRBJ2-4,.,TRBV20-1,CSAPAGNIQYF
TRBJ2-3,.,TRBV5-1,CASSFADSTRGDTQYF
TRBJ2-7,.,TRBV29-1,CSVGRSSYEQYF